The rows below give T cell receptor beta chains drawn from one sample of a study of regulatory T cells in long-lasting Graves disease. TCRdb re-called the multiplex PCR reads through MiXCR, storing one row per CDR3 protein. The top ten clones hold roughly 7% of a sample with around 460,000 distinct CDR3 sequences, roughly 21% of them seen once. The material sequenced was peripheral blood mononuclear cells (PBMCs), taken when the disease was refractory, from a patient treated with antithyroid drugs. The receptors come from a female donor with Graves disease. Both conserved end residues are part of each CDR3. A D gene is named only where the DNA matches it firmly. Size values are once, few and many counts, or a class for expanded clones, and some rows have none.

abundance: few
v_gene: TRBV30
j_gene: TRBJ1-1
d_gene: -
CDR3nt: TGTGCCTGGAGTGTTCGGAGCCGCGAAGCTTTCTTT
CDR3aa: CAWSVRSREAFF

abundance: -
v_gene: TRBV12-3/TRBV12-4
j_gene: TRBJ2-3
d_gene: TRBD2
CDR3nt: TGTGCCAGCAGGACTAGCCCCCCCGATACGCAGTATTTT
CDR3aa: CASRTSPPDTQYF

abundance: few
v_gene: TRBV7-7
j_gene: TRBJ2-5
d_gene: -
CDR3nt: TGTGCTAGCAGCCAGGGACCGACCCAAGAGACCCAGTACTTC
CDR3aa: CASSQGPTQETQYF

abundance: many
v_gene: TRBV5-1
j_gene: TRBJ1-1
d_gene: -
CDR3nt: TGCGCCAGCAGCTTCACGGACACTCGAGACACTGAAGCTTTCTTT
CDR3aa: CASSFTDTRDTEAFF

abundance: many
v_gene: TRBV12-3/TRBV12-4
j_gene: TRBJ1-1
d_gene: -
CDR3nt: TGTGCCAGCAGGGAACAGGGAACAAGGTTCGCTGAAGCTTTCTTT
CDR3aa: CASREQGTRFAEAFF

abundance: few
v_gene: TRBV10-3
j_gene: TRBJ2-7
d_gene: TRBD1
CDR3nt: TGTGCCATCAAGCCGGGACAGGGGTCCTACGAGCAGTACTTC
CDR3aa: CAIKPGQGSYEQYF

abundance: -
v_gene: TRBV19
j_gene: TRBJ1-2
d_gene: TRBD1
CDR3nt: TGTGCCAGTACCACAGGGGGACAGGAGGCTTTTTTGGAAGGCTACACCTTC
CDR3aa: CASTTGGQEAFLEGYTF

abundance: many
v_gene: TRBV20-1
j_gene: TRBJ2-5
d_gene: -
CDR3nt: TGCAGTGGTACGGGACCAGAAGAGACCCAGTACTTC
CDR3aa: CSGTGPEETQYF

abundance: many
v_gene: TRBV6-2/TRBV6-3
j_gene: TRBJ1-1
d_gene: TRBD1
CDR3nt: TGTGCCAGCAGTTACCCGGGACAGTCACGCGCTGAAGCTTTCTTT
CDR3aa: CASSYPGQSRAEAFF

abundance: -
v_gene: TRBV29-1
j_gene: TRBJ2-7
d_gene: -
CDR3nt: TGCAGCGTTGATGTGATAGTAGTTGAGCAGTACTTC
CDR3aa: CSVDVIVVEQYF

abundance: many
v_gene: TRBV11-2
j_gene: TRBJ1-1
d_gene: -
CDR3nt: TGTGCCAGCAGCTTAGGGGCTGTGGGAGCTTTCTTT
CDR3aa: CASSLGAVGAFF

abundance: few
v_gene: TRBV20-1
j_gene: TRBJ1-6
d_gene: TRBD1
CDR3nt: TGCAGTGCTAGATTCAGGGGGTACGGTTACGATTCACCCCTCCACTTT
CDR3aa: CSARFRGYGYDSPLHF

abundance: -
v_gene: TRBV12-3/TRBV12-4
j_gene: TRBJ1-4
d_gene: -
CDR3nt: TGTGCCAGCAGTCCGCCAGGGTTCAGCTCTAATGAAAAACTGGTTTTT
CDR3aa: CASSPPGFSSNEKLVF

abundance: -
v_gene: TRBV7-9
j_gene: TRBJ1-2
d_gene: -
CDR3nt: TGTGCCAGCCTAGGGACGGGAGGTCTTAACTATGGCTACACCTTC
CDR3aa: CASLGTGGLNYGYTF

abundance: many
v_gene: TRBV10-3
j_gene: TRBJ1-4
d_gene: -
CDR3nt: TGTGCCATCAGTGACGGTGGTGGGGGAGGTGATGAAAAACTGTTTTTT
CDR3aa: CAISDGGGGGDEKLFF

abundance: -
v_gene: TRBV20-1
j_gene: TRBJ1-2
d_gene: -
CDR3nt: TGCAGTGCTAGAGATGAGGGGGTTTACTATGGCTACACCTTC
CDR3aa: CSARDEGVYYGYTF

abundance: -
v_gene: TRBV11-2
j_gene: TRBJ2-5
d_gene: TRBD1
CDR3nt: TGTGCCAGCAGCAGGACAGGGGGCCGAAAAGAGACCCAGTACTTC
CDR3aa: CASSRTGGRKETQYF

abundance: -
v_gene: TRBV5-1
j_gene: TRBJ2-2
d_gene: TRBD2
CDR3nt: TGCGCCAGCAGCTTGGACGGGAGGGCCACCGGGGAGCTGTTTTTT
CDR3aa: CASSLDGRATGELFF

abundance: -
v_gene: TRBV5-6
j_gene: TRBJ2-2
d_gene: -
CDR3nt: TGTGCCAGCAGCTCGTCCGGGACGGAGACCGGGGAGCTGTTTTTT
CDR3aa: CASSSSGTETGELFF

abundance: few
v_gene: TRBV19
j_gene: TRBJ2-7
d_gene: TRBD1
CDR3nt: TGTGCCAGTAGTTTCTCCGAGGACAGGATCTACGAGCAGTACTTC
CDR3aa: CASSFSEDRIYEQYF

abundance: many
v_gene: TRBV28
j_gene: TRBJ2-5
d_gene: -
CDR3nt: TGTGCCAGCAGTTTCTTCACAGAACAAGAGACCCAGTACTTC
CDR3aa: CASSFFTEQETQYF

abundance: -
v_gene: TRBV15
j_gene: TRBJ2-5
d_gene: -
CDR3nt: TGTGCCACCAGCAGAGAACCGCAGAACCAAGAGACCCAGTACTTC
CDR3aa: CATSREPQNQETQYF

abundance: -
v_gene: TRBV9
j_gene: TRBJ2-2
d_gene: TRBD2
CDR3nt: TGTGCCAGCAGCGTAGAGGAGCTAGCGGGAAACACCGGGGAGCTGTTTTTT
CDR3aa: CASSVEELAGNTGELFF

abundance: few
v_gene: TRBV6-5
j_gene: TRBJ2-5
d_gene: TRBD1
CDR3nt: TGTGCCAGCAGTTACTTCGGGGGGACAGGGGGCGAGACCCAGTACTTC
CDR3aa: CASSYFGGTGGETQYF

abundance: many
v_gene: TRBV28
j_gene: TRBJ2-7
d_gene: -
CDR3nt: TGTGCCAGCTTCAGGGACACTAGCTCCTACGAGCAGTACTTC
CDR3aa: CASFRDTSSYEQYF

abundance: many
v_gene: TRBV7-2
j_gene: TRBJ2-5
d_gene: TRBD1
CDR3nt: TGTGCCAGCAGCCGACAGGGGGGACAAGAGACCCAGTACTTC
CDR3aa: CASSRQGGQETQYF

abundance: -
v_gene: TRBV6-2/TRBV6-3
j_gene: TRBJ1-1
d_gene: -
CDR3nt: TGTGCCAGCAGTGGAATCGGGTCGGGGAACACTGAAGCTTTCTTT
CDR3aa: CASSGIGSGNTEAFF

abundance: many
v_gene: TRBV12-3/TRBV12-4
j_gene: TRBJ1-1
d_gene: -
CDR3nt: TGTGCCAGCAGAGTACAGGGAGACACTGAAGCTTTCTTT
CDR3aa: CASRVQGDTEAFF

abundance: -
v_gene: TRBV27
j_gene: TRBJ2-1
d_gene: -
CDR3nt: TGTGCCAGCAGTTACGGGCGAGGTCACTACAATGAGCAGTTCTTC
CDR3aa: CASSYGRGHYNEQFF

abundance: -
v_gene: TRBV5-8
j_gene: TRBJ2-7
d_gene: -
CDR3nt: TGTGCCAGCAGCCTGGGACAGCCGGGGGCCGAGCAGTACTTC
CDR3aa: CASSLGQPGAEQYF

abundance: -
v_gene: TRBV27
j_gene: TRBJ1-1
d_gene: -
CDR3nt: TGTGCCAGCAGTTTCTCTTATAGTTTGGACACTGAAGCTTTCTTT
CDR3aa: CASSFSYSLDTEAFF

abundance: few
v_gene: TRBV7-9
j_gene: TRBJ2-5
d_gene: -
CDR3nt: TGTGCCAGCAGCTTAGGAGGTAGCCCCTTTGGGGAGACCCAGTACTTC
CDR3aa: CASSLGGSPFGETQYF

abundance: few
v_gene: TRBV29-1
j_gene: TRBJ2-7
d_gene: -
CDR3nt: TGCAGCGTTGTGGATCAGACCTCCTACGAGCAGTACTTC
CDR3aa: CSVVDQTSYEQYF

abundance: few
v_gene: TRBV5-5
j_gene: TRBJ1-1
d_gene: TRBD1
CDR3nt: TGTGCCAGCAGCCCCGGACAGGCGCTGATTTTGAACACTGAAGCTTTCTTT
CDR3aa: CASSPGQALILNTEAFF

abundance: many
v_gene: TRBV2
j_gene: TRBJ1-4
d_gene: TRBD1
CDR3nt: TGTGCCAGCAGTGAAGCCCTAACTATCGGACAGGGGGCAACTAATGAAAAACTGTTTTTT
CDR3aa: CASSEALTIGQGATNEKLFF

abundance: -
v_gene: TRBV19
j_gene: TRBJ1-1
d_gene: -
CDR3nt: TGTGCCAGTAGTATAGATTCGGACACTGAAGCTTTCTTT
CDR3aa: CASSIDSDTEAFF

abundance: many
v_gene: TRBV20-1
j_gene: TRBJ1-2
d_gene: -
CDR3nt: TGCAGTGCTAGAGATCAAGCCCTGGGGACTAACTATGGCTACACCTTC
CDR3aa: CSARDQALGTNYGYTF

abundance: -
v_gene: TRBV10-3
j_gene: TRBJ2-7
d_gene: -
CDR3nt: TGTGCCATCAGTGACCCCGGGGGCAGGGGCTCCTACGAGCAGTACTTC
CDR3aa: CAISDPGGRGSYEQYF

abundance: few
v_gene: TRBV19
j_gene: TRBJ1-1
d_gene: -
CDR3nt: TGTGCCAGTAGTATAGATACAGACATGAACACTGAAGCTTTCTTT
CDR3aa: CASSIDTDMNTEAFF

abundance: many
v_gene: TRBV3-1
j_gene: TRBJ1-5
d_gene: -
CDR3nt: TGTGCCAGCAGCCAAGGGTCAGGGAGCAATCAGCCCCAGCATTTT
CDR3aa: CASSQGSGSNQPQHF

abundance: many
v_gene: TRBV28
j_gene: TRBJ1-4
d_gene: -
CDR3nt: TGTGCCAGCAGACGCCGACACGGGAGTAATGAAAAACTGTTTTTT
CDR3aa: CASRRRHGSNEKLFF

abundance: -
v_gene: TRBV28
j_gene: TRBJ1-4
d_gene: TRBD1
CDR3nt: TGTGCCAGCAGTATCTCGGGACAGGGGGTGGAAAAACTGTTTTTT
CDR3aa: CASSISGQGVEKLFF

abundance: -
v_gene: TRBV6-2/TRBV6-3
j_gene: TRBJ2-3
d_gene: -
CDR3nt: TGTGCCAGCAGTGACACTGGACAGTACTCAGATACGCAGTATTTT
CDR3aa: CASSDTGQYSDTQYF

abundance: many
v_gene: TRBV29-1
j_gene: TRBJ1-1
d_gene: TRBD1
CDR3nt: TGCAGCGCCAGGGGGGGGTACACTGAAGCTTTCTTT
CDR3aa: CSARGGYTEAFF

abundance: many
v_gene: TRBV28
j_gene: TRBJ2-6
d_gene: -
CDR3nt: TGTGCCAGCAGTTTAATTCGTCAGGGAGCTGGGGCCAACGTCCTGACTTTC
CDR3aa: CASSLIRQGAGANVLTF

abundance: -
v_gene: TRBV2
j_gene: TRBJ2-2
d_gene: -
CDR3nt: TGTGCCAGCAGCGCAGGGGATTGGACCGGGGAGCTGTTTTTT
CDR3aa: CASSAGDWTGELFF

abundance: -
v_gene: TRBV12-3/TRBV12-4
j_gene: TRBJ2-7
d_gene: TRBD2
CDR3nt: TGTGCCAGCAGTGTTGCTAGCGGAATACCCTCCTACGAGCAGTACTTC
CDR3aa: CASSVASGIPSYEQYF

abundance: many
v_gene: TRBV19
j_gene: TRBJ2-7
d_gene: -
CDR3nt: TGTGCCAGTAGTGGGGAGAGTTACGAGCAGTACTTC
CDR3aa: CASSGESYEQYF

abundance: -
v_gene: TRBV19
j_gene: TRBJ2-5
d_gene: -
CDR3nt: TGTGCCAGTAGTCCCCCCCCCACAGGCTACCAAGAGACCCAGTACTTC
CDR3aa: CASSPPPTGYQETQYF

abundance: many
v_gene: TRBV12-3/TRBV12-4
j_gene: TRBJ2-5
d_gene: -
CDR3nt: TGTGCCAGCAGTCCCCAGGGGGGTGGTGGGAGCGCCCAGTACTTC
CDR3aa: CASSPQGGGGSAQYF

abundance: many
v_gene: TRBV28
j_gene: TRBJ1-2
d_gene: -
CDR3nt: TGTGCCAGCACCTCCCCGCCGCAGGAGGCCTATGGCTACACCTTC
CDR3aa: CASTSPPQEAYGYTF

abundance: many
v_gene: TRBV6-1
j_gene: TRBJ1-1
d_gene: TRBD1
CDR3nt: TGTGCCAGCAGAAGACAGGGATTGTCGACTGAAGCTTTCTTT
CDR3aa: CASRRQGLSTEAFF

abundance: -
v_gene: TRBV11-2
j_gene: TRBJ2-7
d_gene: -
CDR3nt: TGTGCCAGCAGCTCTTCGGGACGGGACTACGAGCAGTACTTC
CDR3aa: CASSSSGRDYEQYF